One sample yielded the 5 T cell receptor beta chains listed below, sequenced in a study of beta chain features in type 1 diabetes. Expressed TCRB transcripts were sequenced because the entire RNA isolate underwent reverse transcription. Sequenced by immunoSEQ multiplex PCR; TCRdb stores in-frame clones only, minus some. The repertoire includes around 310,000 clones, approximately 10% of them detected once, and roughly 0.016% sits in the top ten. The material sequenced was naive CD4+ T cells from blood. These receptors were obtained from a woman in her twenties or thirties in good health.

This chain links TRBV28 with TRBJ2-7, with 7 bases aligning to TRBD1. V dropped 2 bases and J dropped 4; count of bases not matched to a gene: 8. Germline loops: CDR1 MDHEN, CDR2 SYDVKM. The CDR3 sequence is 15 residues long. CDR3 DNA sequence: TGTGCCAGCAGTTTACACGGGACAGCGCTATACGAGCAGTACTTC. The encoded protein is CASSLHGTALYEQYF.

J is TRBJ2-2 and V is TRBV7-3; D is perhaps TRBD1 (6 bases). Germline V CDR1 and CDR2: SGHTA, FQGTGA. The ends were cut back, 7 bases at V and 1 base at J, with 7 bases in the middle. This CDR3 is 13 amino acids long. Written as DNA, the CDR3 is TGTGCCAGCAAGACAGGGAACACCGGGGAGCTGTTTTTT. Translated: CASKTGNTGELFF.

The chain is built from TRBV6-5 and TRBJ1-1; D uncertain. Germline V lookup: CDR1 MNHEY, CDR2 SVGAGI. This CDR3 spans 13 amino acids. V was trimmed by 0 bases and J by 4 bases, leaving 6 bases between them. DNA for the CDR3: TGTGCCAGCAGTTACTCTTGGAGCACTGAAGCTTTCTTT. This translates into CASSYSWSTEAFF.

This clone has more than one count but fewer than ten. This CDR3 reads CASSDLAGGGYNEQFF. The CDR3 DNA is TGTGCCAGTAGTGACCTAGCGGGAGGGGGGTACAATGAGCAGTTCTTC. The V and J genes are TRBV19 and TRBJ2-1; 12 bases align to TRBD2. This CDR3 is 16 amino acids long. V shed 5 bases and J 4 bases; nucleotides not matched to a gene: 6. CDR1 is LNHDA and CDR2 is SQIVND in the germline V gene (reference sequence).

This clone has more than one count but fewer than ten. The rearrangement joins TRBV7-2 to TRBJ2-7; 14 nucleotides align to TRBD2. CDR3 length equals 15 residues. Per germline, CDR1 SGHTA and CDR2 FQGNSA. V was pared by 2 bases and J by 5 bases, with 2 bases of the junction left unmatched. The CDR3 coding sequence is TGTGCCAGCAGCTTAAGACTAGCGGGAGGGAACGAGCAGTACTTC. This sequence encodes CASSLRLAGGNEQYF.